These 9 T cell receptor beta chains came from one sample sequenced in a study of cytomegalovirus exposure and HLA in healthy donors (TCRdb year 2017). Library prep was done by the immunoSEQ multiplex PCR assay. For the multiplex PCR, a mixture combining 60 forward primers for TCR Vbeta segments and 13 reverse primers for TCR Jbeta segments was used. TCRdb took over this immuneACCESS table, retaining in-frame rearrangements with V and J assigned. Such tables are incomplete; in checked studies, under half of the missing clones stem from an unresolved V gene, and the remainder is unexplained. Recorded for this sample are some 180,000 clones; roughly 77% of them occurred a single time. The ten largest account for under 3% of the sample. Sequencing input: PBMCs. Every receptor here comes from a woman younger than 45 in good health and CMV-seropositive.

The CDR3 protein is CASSPTRENTIYF. The DNA for the CDR3 is TGTGCCAGCAGCCCCACCCGTGAGAACACCATATATTTT. V is TRBV5-5 and J is TRBJ1-3; D is undetermined. Germline loops: CDR1 SGHKS, CDR2 YYEKEE (reference sequence). The CDR3 runs 13 residues. V shed 4 bases and J shed 7 bases, with 12 bases lying between them.

This clone occurred a few times. The chain couples TRBV29-1 to TRBJ2-3; TRBD1 agrees at 7 bases. Germline CDR1 SQVTM, CDR2 ANQGSEA. J lost 4 bases, V lost 6 bases, and 4 bases had no gene match. The CDR3 has 12 residues. CDR3 sequence (DNA): TGCAGCGTGGATGACAGGGCAGATACGCAGTATTTT. Its translation: CSVDDRADTQYF.

The chain has TRBV2 and TRBJ2-7; 9 bases agree with TRBD1. This CDR3 spans 17 amino acids. CDR1 and CDR2 (germline): SNHLY, FYNNEI. The trim removed 8 bases at V and 0 bases at J, leaving 14 bases unmatched. In DNA, the CDR3 is TGTGCCAGCTCCCCGGGACAGGGCAGGCCCAACTCCTACGAGCAGTACTTC. Translation gives CASSPGQGRPNSYEQYF.

This chain joins TRBV4-1 and TRBJ1-4; D uncertain. Trimming took 3 bases from V and 3 from J, leaving 14 bases between them. Germline V gene lookup returns CDR1 MGHRA and CDR2 YSYEKL. There are 16 residues in the CDR3. The CDR3 DNA follows: TGCGCCAGCAGCCACCCCTGGAGACTGCCTAATGAAAAACTGTTTTTT. Translating it yields CASSHPWRLPNEKLFF.

This sequence joins TRBV27 and TRBJ2-7; 7 bases line up with TRBD2. CDR1 is MNHEY, CDR2 SMNVEV, per germline (reference sequence). The CDR3 has 13 amino acids. V shed 6 bases, J shed 5 bases, and the junction held 7 bases outside the gene matches. CDR3: CASSVGGWNEQYF. CDR3 coding DNA: TGTGCCAGCAGCGTCGGGGGGTGGAACGAGCAGTACTTC.

The chain has TRBV29-1 and TRBJ2-1; TRBD2 matches 11 bases. The CDR3 spans 18 residues. V dropped 1 base and J dropped 1; count of bases not matched to a gene: 9. The germline V gene encodes CDR1 SQVTM and CDR2 ANQGSEA. The CDR3 sequence is CSVEGAPSSGGSYNEQFF. The CDR3 region has the DNA TGCAGCGTTGAAGGGGCCCCTTCTAGCGGGGGGTCCTACAATGAGCAGTTCTTC.

The chain is built from TRBV7-3 and TRBJ1-2, with 7 bases aligning to TRBD1. Trimming cost V 4 bases and J 8 bases; bases outside gene matches: 7. Germline V CDR1 and CDR2: SGHTA, FQGTGA. This CDR3 is 13 amino acids long. The CDR3 region has the DNA TGTGCCAGCAGCTCCCGACAGGGAGGAGGCTACACCTTC. Its translation: CASSSRQGGGYTF.

The genes are TRBV9 and TRBJ1-4; 9 bases match TRBD1. The J segment lost 8 bases and the V segment lost 2 bases, leaving 4 bases of the junction unmatched. The CDR3 totals 14 residues. Germline V gene sequence: CDR1 SGDLS, CDR2 YYNGEE. The DNA for the CDR3 is TGTGCCAGCAGCGTCGGACAGGGGAGGGAAAAACTGTTTTTT. Translation: CASSVGQGREKLFF.

V usage is TRBV7-2 and J usage is TRBJ1-4, with D tentatively TRBD1 (6 bases). Germline V lookup: CDR1 SGHTA, CDR2 FQGNSA. V was trimmed by 2 bases and J by 1 base, leaving 11 bases between them. This CDR3 region has 16 residues. The CDR3 coding sequence is TGTGCCAGCAGCTTAAACAGGGTTCGAACTAATGAAAAACTGTTTTTT. Amino acids: CASSLNRVRTNEKLFF. Filled out from reference TRBV7-2 and TRBJ1-4, the complete variable domain reads GAGVSQSPSNKVTEKGKDVELRCDPISGHTALYWYRQSLGQGLEFLIYFQGNSAPDKSGLPSDRFSAERTGGSVSTLTIQRTQQEDSAVYLCASSLNRVRTNEKLFFGSGTQLSVL.